This TCR beta chain emerged from a study of OX40 agonist ivuxolimab in advanced cancers. Study observations and caveats: In general, CD8+ T cells held more expanded clones than CD4+ did, on average.

Generated by immunoSEQ multiplex PCR, the TCRdb table keeps only in-frame clones and is missing some. The sample yields 7,500 to 10,000 clones, 89% seen once. With regard to this clone: What it binds is not known.

Germline CDR1 reads MRHNA; CDR2 reads SNTAGT. V shed 4 bases and J shed 1 base, with 7 bases lying between them. This CDR3 comprises 13 residues. J is TRBJ1-1 and V is TRBV6-4; D is unresolved. This sequence was found in an adult with an advanced solid tumor such as melanoma, head and neck, liver or kidney cancer. The sample here was CD4+ or CD8+ T cells sorted from blood, taken in a trial of the OX40 agonist ivuxolimab. CDR3 bases: TGTGCCAGCAGTGTGACCACGAACACTGAAGCTTTCTTT. This encodes CASSVTTNTEAFF.